This TCR beta chain comes out of a study of T cells in Graves' hyperthyroidism and ophthalmopathy. Study conclusions and caveats: Peripheral blood also featured most of the thyroid clonotypes expanded above 0.001. Ophthalmopathy was separated from stable hyperthyroidism by a 13 V-J model.

What was amplified from RNA transcripts were TCR beta CDR3 regions. Researchers ran a first-round RT-PCR on the TCR CDR3 using the HTBI primer set. TCRdb recomputed calls from the multiplex PCR reads with MiXCR, one row per CDR3 protein. The table has roughly 510,000 distinct CDR3 sequences, 20% seen once; the top ten hold about 30%. As for this clonotype: Its specificity is not known.

With V trimmed by 1 base and J by 8 bases, 4 bases remained unmatched. The CDR3 contains 13 residues. The V gene is TRBV12-3 or TRBV12-4, the J gene TRBJ1-2; 7 bases are a match to TRBD1. The source is a young man with Graves' hyperthyroidism. Source material: blood. Here the CDR3 reads CASSLEGANGYTF. The DNA for the CDR3 is TGTGCCAGCAGTTTAGAGGGGGCGAACGGCTACACCTTC.